Presented here are 19 T cell receptor beta chains from one specimen sequenced in a study of T cells after yellow fever vaccination. TCRdb passed the 5' RACE reads through MiXCR, listing each CDR3 protein once. The data hold around 310,000 distinct CDR3 sequences, with 3.5% to 5% observed a single time. The sequenced sample was PBMCs, obtained 15 days after the yellow fever booster vaccination. Source of these receptors: a man aged 18 to 30 who received the YFV17D yellow fever vaccine.

The chain combines TRBV5-1 with TRBJ2-3; D might be TRBD1 (5 bases). Germline values: CDR1 SGHRS, CDR2 YFSETQ. V lost 3 bases and J lost 2, with 10 bases in between. The CDR3 spans 14 residues. This CDR3 reads CASSSDRITDTQYF. The CDR3 DNA is TGCGCCAGCAGCTCCGACAGAATCACAGATACGCAGTATTTT.

This clonotype was seen only a few times. V usage is TRBV5-4 and J usage is TRBJ2-3, with no clear D. From germline, CDR1 is SGHNT and CDR2 YYREEE (reference sequence). The length of the CDR3 is 13 residues. V lost 2 bases and J lost 2, with 6 bases in between. The CDR3 protein is CASSFPITDTQYF. In DNA, the CDR3 is TGTGCCAGCAGCTTTCCGATCACAGATACGCAGTATTTT.

The sample holds one count of this clonotype. The chain joins TRBV19 to TRBJ1-5, with TRBD1 as a possible D gene (6 bases). The length of the CDR3 is 16 residues. Trimming pared 7 bases from V and 4 bases from J, leaving 20 bases between. Germline CDR1 and CDR2: LNHDA and SQIVND (reference sequence). Here the CDR3 DNA reads TGTGCCAGTACCTCTCGGGACACTGGAATTAATCAGCCCCAGCATTTT. Protein sequence: CASTSRDTGINQPQHF.

At least ten counts were recorded for this clonotype. The rearrangement uses TRBV4-2 and TRBJ2-5; a weak D match, TRBD1 (5 bases). The CDR3 is 15 residues long. Trimming left V 4 bases short and J 2 bases short, with 14 bases between. Germline CDR1 reads LGHNA; CDR2 reads YNFKEQ. CDR3 in DNA: TGTGCCAGCAGCCCTTACGGCAGGGATCAAGAGACCCAGTACTTC. This sequence encodes CASSPYGRDQETQYF.

This clonotype was seen a few times. This chain uses TRBV12-3 or TRBV12-4 with TRBJ1-2; D is unresolved. V shed 5 bases and J shed 3 bases, with 16 bases lying between them. The CDR3 extends over 15 amino acids. CDR3 coding DNA: TGTGCCAGCAGTGACATTTCCACCGGGGACTATGGCTACACCTTC. As protein: CASSDISTGDYGYTF.

This clonotype was recorded a few times. V usage is TRBV7-2 and J usage is TRBJ2-3; 14 bases agree with TRBD2. The CDR3 is 16 amino acids. V gave up 5 bases and J gave up 5 bases; unmatched junction bases: 6. Germline-derived CDR1 and CDR2 are SGHTA and FQGNSA. The CDR3 protein is CASSGGLAGVGDTQYF. For the CDR3, the DNA is TGTGCCAGCAGCGGGGGACTAGCGGGGGTGGGAGATACGCAGTATTTT.

This clonotype was found a few times. The genes are TRBV28 and TRBJ1-2, with D uncertain. The CDR3 has 13 residues. Germline lookup yields CDR1 MDHEN and CDR2 SYDVKM. Deletions cut 4 bases from V and 8 bases from J, with 14 bases between. CDR3 region: CASSSQGRGGYTF. CDR3 nucleotide sequence: TGTGCCAGCAGTTCCCAAGGTAGAGGCGGCTACACCTTC.

This sequence joins TRBV19 and TRBJ1-2; D gene uncertain. The CDR3 totals 12 residues. Germline V gives CDR1 LNHDA, CDR2 SQIVND (reference sequence). V was pared by 7 bases and J by 5 bases, with 11 bases between. CDR3 sequence: CASMTIRYGYTF. CDR3 nucleotide sequence: TGTGCCAGTATGACGATCCGGTATGGCTACACCTTC. Full variable domain (outside the CDR3, taken from reference TRBV19 and TRBJ1-2): DGGITQSPKYLFRKEGQNVTLSCEQNLNHDAMYWYRQDPGQGLRLIYYSQIVNDFQKGDIAEGYSVSREKKESFPLTVTSAQKNPTAFYLCASMTIRYGYTFGSGTRLTVV.

The chain uses TRBV20-1 and TRBJ2-1; 8 nucleotides line up with TRBD2. This CDR3 comprises 12 residues. Germline CDR1 DFQATT, CDR2 SNEGSKA (reference sequence). Trimming cost V 3 bases and J 10 bases; bases outside gene matches: 5. CDR3 region: CSASGGAREQFF. Written as DNA, the CDR3 is TGCAGTGCTAGCGGGGGGGCGCGGGAGCAGTTCTTC.

V usage is TRBV11-2 and J usage is TRBJ2-1; unclear D gene. The CDR3 extends over 16 amino acids. V lost 2 bases and J 0 bases, leaving 11 bases between the germline ends. Germline V gene lookup returns CDR1 SGHAT and CDR2 FQNNGV. The CDR3 spells CASSLLGPTSYNEQFF. CDR3 nucleotide sequence: TGTGCCAGCAGCTTATTGGGCCCTACCTCCTACAATGAGCAGTTCTTC.

The rearrangement uses TRBV5-4 and TRBJ2-3, with D perhaps being TRBD1 or TRBD2 (5 bases each). The CDR3 is 14 amino acids. Trimming removed 3 bases at V and 5 bases at J, with 13 bases between. Germline CDR1 and CDR2: SGHNT and YYREEE (reference sequence). The CDR3 coding sequence is TGTGCCAGCAGCTCGGACAAGGCGGGAGATACGCAGTATTTT. Amino acid sequence: CASSSDKAGDTQYF.

In its sample, this clonotype was seen a few times. This sequence joins TRBV18 and TRBJ1-2, with D hard to call. Germline-derived CDR1 and CDR2 are KGHSH and LQKENI. V was shortened by 3 bases and J by 8 bases, with 13 bases between the two germline ends. The CDR3 sequence is 13 residues long. The CDR3 sequence is CASSPERAQGYTF. CDR3 in DNA: TGTGCCAGCTCACCGGAAAGGGCGCAGGGCTACACCTTC.

This clonotype was detected many times. This chain links TRBV3-1 with TRBJ2-6; D remains unclear. The CDR3 is 12 residues long. The germline V gene encodes CDR1 LGHDT and CDR2 YNNKEL (reference sequence). Trimming stripped 0 bases from V and 13 bases from J, with 7 bases between. The CDR3 reads CASSQDLGVLTF. DNA for the CDR3: TGTGCCAGCAGCCAAGATCTAGGGGTCCTGACTTTC.

This clonotype came up many times. The rearrangement joins TRBV9 to TRBJ1-5, with unresolved D. Trimming stripped 4 bases from V and 6 bases from J, with 14 bases between. Germline CDR1 reads SGDLS; CDR2 reads YYNGEE. The CDR3 sequence is 14 residues long. This CDR3 reads CASSPRIEGQPQHF. The CDR3 DNA is TGTGCCAGCAGCCCCCGCATTGAAGGTCAGCCCCAGCATTTT.

The genes are TRBV20-1 and TRBJ2-3; the D is unclear. The germline V gene has CDR1 DFQATT and CDR2 SNEGSKA (reference sequence). V was cut by 5 bases and J by 0 bases, with 9 bases left in between. This CDR3 has 13 residues. CDR3 in amino acids: CSASLSSTDTQYF. The CDR3 nucleotides read TGCAGTGCTTCACTAAGTAGCACAGATACGCAGTATTTT.

The DNA of the CDR3 is TGTGCCAGCAGCCACGACAGGGGGAAGTTTGACGGCTACACCTTC. Residues: CASSHDRGKFDGYTF. The rearrangement uses TRBV7-8 and TRBJ1-2; 9 bases are shared with TRBD1. This CDR3 is built from 15 residues. From germline, CDR1 is SGHVS and CDR2 FQNEAQ. The ends lost 5 bases at V and 8 bases at J; junction bases unmatched: 12.

In the case of this clonotype: At one end the junction does not follow the germline gene, possibly because of a read error. The rearrangement joins TRBV29-1 to TRBJ2-1, with a possible D match to TRBD1 (5 bases). Germline CDR1 and CDR2: SQVTM and ANQGSEA. There are 12 residues in the CDR3. CDR3 nucleotide sequence: TGCACCGTTCAGGGTCTGTGGAATGAGCAGTTCTTC. Protein product: CTVQGLWNEQFF.

This chain joins TRBV5-1 and TRBJ1-2; tentatively, D is TRBD1 (6 bases). Germline assignment: CDR1 SGHRS and CDR2 YFSETQ. The V and J ends lost 0 bases and 6 bases respectively, with 12 bases between them. The CDR3 is 14 residues long. DNA for the CDR3: TGCGCCAGCAGCTTGGGAGGGGGAATCCATGGCTACACCTTC. Amino acids: CASSLGGGIHGYTF.

The V call is TRBV3-1, the J call TRBJ1-1; TRBD1 might be the D (5 bases). Between the trimmed V and J ends, which lost 3 bases and 8 bases, there was a span of 10 bases. This CDR3 region has 12 residues. CDR1 is LGHDT, CDR2 YNNKEL, per germline (reference sequence). The CDR3 nucleotides are TGTGCCAGCAGCCAGGGAGGGGCCGAAGCTTTCTTT. This gives the protein CASSQGGAEAFF.